These T cell receptor beta chains were read from a single sample in a study of Ad26.COV2.S vaccination and SARS-CoV-2 variants. The assay was immunoSEQ multiplex PCR, and TCRdb's table has in-frame clones only and misses some. The table records over 400,000 clones, over 80% of them present only once. Material: peripheral blood, obtained in a trial of Ad26.COV2.S vaccine versus placebo. The receptor set was obtained from a person between 18 and 65 years old who received the Ad26.COV2.S COVID-19 vaccine or a placebo. The CDR3 runs from the conserved cysteine through the conserved F or W. A D gene is named only where the DNA matches it firmly.

>.|TRBV19|TRBJ1-6
TGTGCCAGTTCCGACCCGAATTCACCCCTCCACTTT
CASSDPNSPLHF
>TRBD1|TRBV5-6|TRBJ1-4
TGTGCCAGCAGCTGGGACAGCGGGAATGAAAAACTGTTTTTT
CASSWDSGNEKLFF
>TRBD1|TRBV2|TRBJ2-2
TGTGCCAGGAACCGGGACAGATACACCGGGGAGCTGTTTTTT
CARNRDRYTGELFF
>.|TRBV2|TRBJ1-2
TGTGCCAGCAGTTCGGGGCCAACAGTGGGCGGCTACACCTTC
CASSSGPTVGGYTF
>.|TRBV12-3/TRBV12-4|TRBJ2-7
TGTGCCAGCAGCCCTAACAGTGGCGAGCAGTACTTC
CASSPNSGEQYF
>TRBD2|TRBV7-6|TRBJ2-5
TGTGCCAGCAGCTTAGGGGGCCTAGCGGTCCAAGAGACCCAGTACTTC
CASSLGGLAVQETQYF
>TRBD1|TRBV14|TRBJ1-6
TGTGCCAGCAGCCAGAGGACAGGGAATAATTCACCCCTCCACTTT
CASSQRTGNNSPLHF
>.|TRBV15|TRBJ2-1
TGTGCCACCAGCAGAGATGTACAAGGCAATGAGCAGTTCTTC
CATSRDVQGNEQFF
>.|TRBV4-3|TRBJ1-4
TGCGCCAGCAGCCAAGTTGACGAAAAACTGTTTTTT
CASSQVDEKLFF
>TRBD2|TRBV2|TRBJ2-3
TGTGCCAGCACACTTAAGAGGACTAGCGGATATAGCACAGATACGCAGTATTTT
CASTLKRTSGYSTDTQYF
>.|TRBV7-8|TRBJ1-6
TGTGCCAGCAGCACCGGAGACATCGCCCATTCACCCCTCCACTTT
CASSTGDIAHSPLHF
>TRBD1|TRBV20-1|TRBJ1-2
TGCAGTGCTAGGACAGGGGATGGCTACACCTTC
CSARTGDGYTF
>TRBD1|TRBV7-9|TRBJ1-6
TGTGCCAGCAGCTTCAACACAGGGGTTCATTCACCCCTCCACTTT
CASSFNTGVHSPLHF
>.|TRBV4-3|TRBJ1-5
TGCGCCAGCAGCCAAGATAGGGGGGCCTCGGAGCCCCAGCATTTT
CASSQDRGASEPQHF
>.|TRBV27|TRBJ2-5
TGTGCCAGCAGTCTCCGGGACTCGTCCCTTGACAGGATGCAAGAGACCCAGTACTTC
CASSLRDSSLDRMQETQYF
>.|TRBV6-4|TRBJ1-2
TGTGCCAGCACCCCCGATTTGAACTATGGCTACACCTTC
CASTPDLNYGYTF
>.|TRBV5-1|TRBJ1-1
TGCGCCAGCAGCACCCAAGGTGGGGGAGCAGCTTTCTTT
CASSTQGGGAAFF
>.|TRBV6-2/TRBV6-3|TRBJ1-2
TGTGCCAGCAGTTACCCATCGGCGGGGGGACCCCATGGCTACACCTTC
CASSYPSAGGPHGYTF